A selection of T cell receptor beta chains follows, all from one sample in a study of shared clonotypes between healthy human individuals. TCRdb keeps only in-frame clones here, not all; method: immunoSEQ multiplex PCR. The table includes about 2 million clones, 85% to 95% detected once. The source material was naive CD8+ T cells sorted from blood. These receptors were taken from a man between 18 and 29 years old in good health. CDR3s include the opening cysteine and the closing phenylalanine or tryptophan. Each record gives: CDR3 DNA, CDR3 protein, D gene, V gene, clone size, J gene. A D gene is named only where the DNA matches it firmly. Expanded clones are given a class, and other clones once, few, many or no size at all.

CDR3 DNA: TGTGCCAGCAGTGAACGCCAGGGAACTTATAATTCACCCCTCCACTTT
CDR3 protein: CASSERQGTYNSPLHF
D gene: .
V gene: TRBV2
clone size: once
J gene: TRBJ1-6

CDR3 DNA: TGCGCCAGCAGCTCAGGAGAGCTGGGGCTCCTTTACGATGAGCAGTTCTTC
CDR3 protein: CASSSGELGLLYDEQFF
D gene: .
V gene: TRBV5-1
clone size: .
J gene: TRBJ2-1

CDR3 DNA: TGTGCCAGCAGTTACTCGGGCAGGGTATCGCATCAGCCCCAGCATTTT
CDR3 protein: CASSYSGRVSHQPQHF
D gene: .
V gene: TRBV6-5
clone size: .
J gene: TRBJ1-5

CDR3 DNA: TGTGCCAGCAGTTACTCTCGGACAAGCCCTAATGAAAAACTGTTTTTT
CDR3 protein: CASSYSRTSPNEKLFF
D gene: .
V gene: TRBV6-6
clone size: .
J gene: TRBJ1-4

CDR3 DNA: TGTGCCAGTAGTATATACCTCGGGCAAAATCAGCCCCAGCATTTT
CDR3 protein: CASSIYLGQNQPQHF
D gene: .
V gene: TRBV19
clone size: .
J gene: TRBJ1-5

CDR3 DNA: TGTGCCAGCAGGGCCACAGGGGGTGCGGATGGCTACACCTTC
CDR3 protein: CASRATGGADGYTF
D gene: TRBD1
V gene: TRBV27
clone size: .
J gene: TRBJ1-2

CDR3 DNA: TGTGCCAGCAGCTTAGATTTGGGGGGTGAGCAGTACTTC
CDR3 protein: CASSLDLGGEQYF
D gene: .
V gene: TRBV11-2
clone size: once
J gene: TRBJ2-7

CDR3 DNA: TGTGCCAGCAGCCTAACTAGCGGGGGGGCCATAGATACGCAGTATTTT
CDR3 protein: CASSLTSGGAIDTQYF
D gene: TRBD2
V gene: TRBV7-3
clone size: .
J gene: TRBJ2-3

CDR3 DNA: TGCAGCGTTGAGGGGGAGGGGTGGTCAGAGACCCAGTACTTC
CDR3 protein: CSVEGEGWSETQYF
D gene: TRBD2
V gene: TRBV29-1
clone size: .
J gene: TRBJ2-5

CDR3 DNA: TGCGCCAGCAGGCTGACAGGTGGGCCGAACAATGAGCAGTTCTTC
CDR3 protein: CASRLTGGPNNEQFF
D gene: .
V gene: TRBV4-1
clone size: .
J gene: TRBJ2-1